The 20 T cell receptor beta chains presented below share a single source sample, sequenced in a study of Ad26.COV2.S vaccination and SARS-CoV-2 variants. Treatment described: roughly 20 received Ad26.COV2.S at low or high dose, single or two shots; several received placebo; per-sample allocation not given. After the first vaccine or placebo injection, samples were drawn on day 63. Measured with immunoSEQ multiplex PCR; TCRdb has only the in-frame clones, and not every one. The sample carries roughly 400,000 clones, 92% recorded once. Sequences were derived from peripheral blood, sampled in a trial of Ad26.COV2.S vaccine versus placebo. The receptors were gathered from a person between 18 and 59 years old who received the Ad26.COV2.S COVID-19 vaccine or a placebo.

This chain uses TRBV19 with TRBJ2-2; D perhaps matches TRBD1 (5 bases). CDR1 and CDR2 from the germline V gene are LNHDA and SQIVND (reference sequence). Between the trimmed V and J ends, which lost 6 bases and 3 bases, there was a span of 14 bases. There are 15 residues in the CDR3. DNA of the CDR3: TGTGCCAGTAGGGCTGGACATTCCTACACCGGGGAGCTGTTTTTT. Protein: CASRAGHSYTGELFF.

The V call is TRBV5-1, the J call TRBJ2-2; TRBD2 aligns across 13 bases. J was trimmed by 2 bases and V by 2 bases; bases with no gene match: 6. Per the germline V gene, CDR1 is SGHRS and CDR2 is YFSETQ. This CDR3 spans 18 amino acids. Here the CDR3 reads CASSFSTSGGLNTGELFF. CDR3 nucleotide sequence: TGCGCCAGCAGCTTTTCGACTAGCGGGGGGCTTAACACCGGGGAGCTGTTTTTT.

The chain links TRBV28 to TRBJ2-3, with a weak D call TRBD1 (6 bases). V gave up 5 bases and J gave up 2 bases, with 14 bases separating them. CDR1 is MDHEN and CDR2 is SYDVKM in the germline V gene. This CDR3 is built from 15 residues. In DNA form, the CDR3 reads TGTGCCAGCAGTCCGGCGCGGACAGTCACAGATACGCAGTATTTT. Translating it yields CASSPARTVTDTQYF.

The chain carries TRBV6-2 or TRBV6-3 and TRBJ2-5; D perhaps matches TRBD2 (5 bases). CDR3 length equals 15 residues. The V end lost 2 bases, the J end lost 1 base, and 11 bases lay between the germline ends. The germline CDR1 and CDR2 sequences are MNHEY and SVGEGT. DNA for the CDR3: TGTGCCAGCAGTTACGCTCGGGGATTCCAAGAGACCCAGTACTTC. Protein sequence: CASSYARGFQETQYF.

The rearrangement uses TRBV6-9 and TRBJ1-5, with 7 positions matching TRBD1. Germline V gene data show CDR1 as MNHGY and CDR2 as SVAAGI. CDR3 length: 24 residues. J gave up 0 bases and V 2 bases, and 28 bases lay outside the gene matches. The CDR3 sequence: CASSYVHSDRAEKGVVDSNQPQHF. DNA of the CDR3: TGTGCCAGCAGTTATGTTCATTCCGACAGGGCAGAGAAGGGGGTGGTGGATAGCAATCAGCCCCAGCATTTT.

The chain links TRBV10-3 to TRBJ2-3; D is ambiguous. The CDR3 runs to 15 residues. The V and J ends lost 3 bases and 0 bases respectively, with 10 bases between them. Germline V lookup: CDR1 ENHRY, CDR2 SYGVKD. The CDR3 nucleotides read TGTGCCATCAGTGAATCCGAGCCAAGCACAGATACGCAGTATTTT. This gives the protein CAISESEPSTDTQYF.

As to this clone: Additional DNA sequences in this sample encode the identical CDR3. This sequence joins TRBV5-1 and TRBJ1-1; D call uncertain. The germline CDR1 and CDR2 sequences are SGHRS and YFSETQ. V was cut by 0 bases and J by 4 bases, with 7 bases left in between. The CDR3 is made up of 13 amino acids. CDR3 in amino acids: CASSLVVGTEAFF. The CDR3 DNA sequence: TGCGCCAGCAGCTTGGTCGTTGGCACTGAAGCTTTCTTT.

This rearrangement joins TRBV28 to TRBJ2-7, with D uncertain. Germline V gene data show CDR1 as MDHEN and CDR2 as SYDVKM. The V gene lost 10 bases and the J gene lost 1 base, with 14 bases spanning the gap. The CDR3 sequence is 13 residues long. As DNA, the CDR3 is TGTGCCACGGAGAACACCAAATCCTACGAGCAGTACTTC. Translated, it gives CATENTKSYEQYF. The entire variable domain, with the rest obtained from reference TRBV28 and TRBJ2-7, is as follows: DVKVTQSSRYLVKRTGEKVFLECVQDMDHENMFWYRQDPGLGLRLIYFSYDVKMKEKGDIPEGYSVSREKKERFSLILESASTNQTSMYLCATENTKSYEQYFGPGTRLTVT.

The CDR3 region has the DNA TGTGCCAGCAGTCGCGACAGGGGAAGGGGTGAGCAGTTCTTC. It codes for CASSRDRGRGEQFF. The chain carries TRBV6-5 and TRBJ2-1; 8 nucleotides align to TRBD1. CDR3 length: 14 residues. CDR1 and CDR2 from the germline V gene are MNHEY and SVGAGI. Trimming at V came to 5 bases and at J to 9 bases, leaving 9 bases not matched to a gene.

The chain couples TRBV5-6 to TRBJ1-3; no clear D. Trimming took 0 bases from V and 2 from J, leaving 0 bases between them. This CDR3 contains 12 residues. Germline V lookup: CDR1 SGHDT, CDR2 YYEEEE. Here the CDR3 DNA reads TGTGCCAGCAGCTTGGCTGGAAACACCATATATTTT. Amino acid sequence: CASSLAGNTIYF.

The chain couples TRBV5-4 to TRBJ2-5; D is tentatively TRBD1 or TRBD2 (5 bases each). The CDR3 has 13 residues. Germline V CDR1 and CDR2: SGHNT, YYREEE (reference sequence). V was shortened by 8 bases and J by 1 base, with 12 bases between the two germline ends. CDR3 bases: TGTGCCAGTTCAGGGCGGGTCCAAGAGACCCAGTACTTC. Protein product: CASSGRVQETQYF.

This chain links TRBV27 with TRBJ2-5; 7 bases fit TRBD2. Looked up from germline, CDR1 is MNHEY and CDR2 is SMNVEV (reference sequence). The CDR3 is 16 amino acids. Trimming cost V 2 bases and J 1 base; bases outside gene matches: 7. CDR3 nucleotides: TGTGCCAGCAGTTTACGGCGGGGGAGCACCCAAGAGACCCAGTACTTC. Its translation: CASSLRRGSTQETQYF.

CDR3 protein: CASSLVVRSPSYEQYF. The CDR3 bases are TGTGCCAGCAGCTTAGTGGTGCGGAGTCCTTCCTACGAGCAGTACTTC. The V call is TRBV11-2, the J call TRBJ2-7; unclear D gene. Looked up from germline, CDR1 is SGHAT and CDR2 is FQNNGV. CDR3 length: 16 residues. The V gene lost 1 base and the J gene lost 1 base, with 14 bases spanning the gap. Variable domain in full (rest from reference TRBV11-2 and TRBJ2-7): EAGVAQSPRYKIIEKRQSVAFWCNPISGHATLYWYQQILGQGPKLLIQFQNNGVVDDSQLPKDRFSAERLKGVDSTLKIQPAKLEDSAVYLCASSLVVRSPSYEQYFGPGTRLTVT.

The chain recombines TRBV6-2 or TRBV6-3 with TRBJ2-3, with 7 bases lining up with TRBD2. V dropped 5 bases and J dropped 2; count of bases not matched to a gene: 4. Looked up from germline, CDR1 is MNHEY and CDR2 is SVGEGT. The CDR3 runs 14 residues. CDR3 region: CASSQSGATDTQYF. Written as DNA, the CDR3 is TGTGCCAGCAGTCAAAGCGGGGCCACAGATACGCAGTATTTT.

The V call is TRBV6-5, the J call TRBJ1-1; 8 bases match TRBD1. J lost 5 bases, V lost 6 bases, and 5 bases had no gene match. The germline V gene has CDR1 MNHEY and CDR2 SVGAGI. This CDR3 is 13 amino acids long. The CDR3 protein is CASRTGAPTEAFF. In DNA form, the CDR3 reads TGTGCCAGCAGGACAGGGGCCCCTACTGAAGCTTTCTTT.

This chain uses TRBV30 with TRBJ2-5, with D unresolved. This CDR3 has 11 residues. V was cut by 0 bases and J by 5 bases, with 4 bases left in between. Per germline, CDR1 GTSNPN and CDR2 SVGIG (reference sequence). As DNA, the CDR3 is TGTGCCTGGAGTGTACTGGAGACCCAGTACTTC. This codes for CAWSVLETQYF.

This clone was seen only once. V usage is TRBV6-2 or TRBV6-3 and J usage is TRBJ2-7, with D possibly TRBD2 on 5 matching bases. Germline V gene data show CDR1 as MNHEY and CDR2 as SVGEGT. The CDR3 sequence is 14 residues long. V lost 2 bases, J lost 6 bases, and 14 bases lay in between. CDR3 DNA: TGTGCCAGCAGTTACGGAAGGGCACTAGGCGAGCAGTACTTC. Translating gives CASSYGRALGEQYF.

The rearrangement uses TRBV13 and TRBJ2-5; 10 bases are shared with TRBD1. The CDR3 length is 16 residues. With V trimmed by 4 bases and J by 5 bases, 10 bases remained unmatched. Germline V gene sequence: CDR1 PRHDT, CDR2 FYEKMQ (reference sequence). The CDR3, as DNA: TGTGCCAGCAGCTCAACCGGGACAGGGGTTTTGGAGACCCAGTACTTC. Its protein is CASSSTGTGVLETQYF.

The chain is built from TRBV18 and TRBJ2-1, with 10 bases aligning to TRBD2. The CDR3 covers 19 residues. V shed 2 bases, J shed 7 bases, and the junction held 17 bases outside the gene matches. Germline assignment: CDR1 KGHSH and CDR2 LQKENI. The CDR3 DNA follows: TGTGCCAGCTCACCAGGGACTAGCGCACTCACGTTTTTATCGAATGAGCAGTTCTTC. The encoded protein is CASSPGTSALTFLSNEQFF. The entire variable domain, with the rest obtained from reference TRBV18 and TRBJ2-1, is as follows: NAGVMQNPRHLVRRRGQEARLRCSPMKGHSHVYWYRQLPEEGLKFMVYLQKENIIDESGMPKERFSAEFPKEGPSILRIQQVVRGDSAAYFCASSPGTSALTFLSNEQFFGPGTRLTVL.

The chain combines TRBV10-2 with TRBJ1-2; TRBD1 aligns across 9 bases. The CDR3 is 15 residues long. Per the germline V gene, CDR1 is WSHSY and CDR2 is SAAADI. Trimming cost V 5 bases and J 5 bases; bases outside gene matches: 9. For the CDR3, the DNA is TGCGCCAGCAGTACCGGGACAGGGAAGGATTATGGCTACACCTTC. It encodes CASSTGTGKDYGYTF.